The 16 T cell receptor beta chains below come from one sample, sequenced in a study of shared clonotypes between healthy human individuals. The repertoire was sequenced with immunoSEQ multiplex PCR; TCRdb's copy has only in-frame clones and lacks some. The data hold fewer than 2.5 million clones, with 93% observed a single time. The sequenced sample consisted of naive CD4+ T cells from PBMCs. Subset of the sample: CD45RA+ positively selected. Receptors originate from a man between 18 and 35 years old in good health. Some clones in this sample may be carry-over from other donors' samples.

This chain links TRBV7-3 with TRBJ2-2; D is uncertain. The CDR3 runs to 16 residues. V was cut by 5 bases and J by 2 bases, with 15 bases left in between. The germline gives CDR1 SGHTA, CDR2 FQGTGA. The CDR3 coding sequence is TGTGCCAGCAGCCCCCACCCGATAAGTAACACCGGGGAGCTGTTTTTT. This translates into CASSPHPISNTGELFF.

The V and J genes are TRBV5-1 and TRBJ2-7; D remains unclear. This CDR3 is built from 14 residues. Trimming shortened V by 0 bases and J by 2 bases, and 9 bases separated the two germline ends. Germline CDR1 SGHRS, CDR2 YFSETQ. The CDR3 reads CASSLGVPAYEQYF. Written as DNA, the CDR3 is TGCGCCAGCAGCTTGGGTGTCCCGGCCTACGAGCAGTACTTC.

The genes are TRBV9 and TRBJ2-3; D not resolved. Germline V gives CDR1 SGDLS, CDR2 YYNGEE. The CDR3 is 14 amino acids. Between the trimmed V and J ends, which lost 1 base and 1 base, there was a span of 7 bases. The CDR3 nucleotides are TGTGCCAGCAGCGTATTAACAGGCACAGATACGCAGTATTTT. Residues: CASSVLTGTDTQYF.

This chain links TRBV5-4 with TRBJ2-5; 16 positions match TRBD2. In germline, CDR1 is SGHNT, CDR2 YYREEE (reference sequence). J gave up 4 bases and V 3 bases, and 9 bases lay outside the gene matches. The CDR3 sequence is 18 residues long. CDR3 region: CASSWGTSGRAIGETQYF. The CDR3 coding sequence is TGTGCCAGCAGCTGGGGGACTAGCGGGAGGGCCATTGGAGAGACCCAGTACTTC.

The gene calls are TRBV9 and TRBJ2-7; 11 bases fit TRBD2. Germline loops: CDR1 SGDLS, CDR2 YYNGEE. V shed 4 bases, J shed 9 bases, and the junction held 12 bases outside the gene matches. The length of the CDR3 is 15 residues. The CDR3 sequence: CASSLRTSGFTGQYF. DNA for the CDR3: TGTGCCAGCAGCCTCCGGACTAGCGGGTTTACAGGGCAGTACTTC.

This sequence joins TRBV2 and TRBJ2-5; D is possibly TRBD1 (6 bases). Germline V gives CDR1 SNHLY, CDR2 FYNNEI. The V gene lost 1 base and the J gene lost 9 bases, with 15 bases spanning the gap. The CDR3 loop spans 14 amino acids. The CDR3 region has the DNA TGTGCCAGCAGTGAAGGTCAGGGGAGTTTGGCCCAGTACTTC. This sequence encodes CASSEGQGSLAQYF.

This chain connects TRBV2 to TRBJ2-7, with 10 nucleotides matching TRBD2. Per germline, CDR1 SNHLY and CDR2 FYNNEI. The CDR3 loop spans 14 amino acids. V gave up 2 bases and J gave up 6 bases; unmatched junction bases: 4. The DNA of the CDR3 is TGTGCCAGCAGTGAAAACAGCGGGAGGGGCGAGCAGTACTTC. It specifies CASSENSGRGEQYF.

This clone came up once. The rearrangement joins TRBV28 to TRBJ2-1; D perhaps matches TRBD1 (6 bases). The length of the CDR3 is 15 residues. Trimming left V 5 bases short and J 0 bases short, with 11 bases between. Germline V lookup: CDR1 MDHEN, CDR2 SYDVKM. Here the CDR3 DNA reads TGTGCCAGCAGTCGGGACACTAACTCCTACAATGAGCAGTTCTTC. It translates to CASSRDTNSYNEQFF.

The rearrangement uses TRBV27 and TRBJ1-1; 7 nucleotides align to TRBD1. The CDR3 loop spans 13 amino acids. Trimming took 5 bases from V and 4 from J; bases not matched to a gene: 4. Germline CDR1 MNHEY, CDR2 SMNVEV (reference sequence). CDR3 nucleotides: TGTGCCAGCAGTCCCGGACAGGTCACTGAAGCTTTCTTT. Protein: CASSPGQVTEAFF.

This clone was found once. Different DNA sequences within this sample yield the same CDR3. The J gene is TRBJ1-2, the V gene TRBV7-2; D unresolved. V was pared by 0 bases and J by 4 bases, with 3 bases between. The CDR3 extends over 12 amino acids. Germline CDR1 reads SGHTA; CDR2 reads FQGNSA. CDR3 nucleotides: TGTGCCAGCAGCTTAGCGGGCTATGGCTACACCTTC. It specifies CASSLAGYGYTF.

The rearrangement uses TRBV19 and TRBJ1-3, with D possibly matching TRBD1 (5 bases). Germline-derived CDR1 and CDR2 are LNHDA and SQIVND (reference sequence). This CDR3 is 15 amino acids long. The ends were cut back, 7 bases at V and 6 bases at J, with 19 bases in the middle. CDR3 protein: CASTRVRGTENTIYF. The CDR3 DNA follows: TGTGCCAGTACCCGGGTGAGGGGCACTGAAAACACCATATATTTT.

A single count supports this clone. The chain couples TRBV6-6 to TRBJ2-1; 7 nucleotides match TRBD1. This CDR3 spans 14 amino acids. Germline CDR1 and CDR2: MNHNY and SVGAGI (reference sequence). Losses at the gene ends were 5 bases for V and 9 bases for J; bases not matched to a gene: 10. CDR3 DNA sequence: TGTGCCAGCAGTAGGGGGCCTTTCTCTCCTGAGCAGTTCTTC. Amino acid sequence: CASSRGPFSPEQFF.

This chain links TRBV4-1 with TRBJ1-1; weak D call: TRBD1 (6 bases). The CDR3 is 13 amino acids. V lost 6 bases and J 9 bases, leaving 17 bases between the germline ends. Germline-derived CDR1 and CDR2 are MGHRA and YSYEKL. The CDR3 region has the DNA TGCGCCAGCAGACCCCTCAGGGGCGAGAAAGCTTTCTTT. It specifies CASRPLRGEKAFF.

In the case of this clone: The sample holds other DNA sequences that translate to the same CDR3. This chain connects TRBV4-1 to TRBJ2-2; perhaps D is TRBD1 or TRBD2 (5 bases each). CDR1 is MGHRA and CDR2 is YSYEKL in the germline V gene. The CDR3 consists of 16 residues. V was shortened by 4 bases and J by 0 bases, with 12 bases between the two germline ends. The CDR3 sequence is CASSRTGTTNTGELFF. The CDR3 DNA follows: TGCGCCAGCAGCCGAACCGGGACGACGAACACCGGGGAGCTGTTTTTT.

V and J are TRBV6-6 and TRBJ1-3; 7 bases fit TRBD1. The germline V gene encodes CDR1 MNHNY and CDR2 SVGAGI (reference sequence). J gave up 4 bases and V 2 bases, and 2 bases lay outside the gene matches. CDR3 length equals 14 residues. CDR3 sequence reads: CASSYRGLGNTIYF. The CDR3 DNA sequence: TGTGCCAGCAGTTACAGGGGGCTGGGAAACACCATATATTTT.

For this clone: Other DNA sequences in this sample translate to the same CDR3. V gene TRBV7-2 combines with J gene TRBJ2-7; 7 bases line up with TRBD1. Germline CDR1 and CDR2: SGHTA and FQGNSA. The CDR3 extends over 14 amino acids. Losses at the gene ends were 2 bases for V and 4 bases for J; bases not matched to a gene: 5. The CDR3 DNA reads as TGTGCCAGCAGCTTATCGGCAGGGGGTTACGAGCAGTACTTC. Protein sequence: CASSLSAGGYEQYF.